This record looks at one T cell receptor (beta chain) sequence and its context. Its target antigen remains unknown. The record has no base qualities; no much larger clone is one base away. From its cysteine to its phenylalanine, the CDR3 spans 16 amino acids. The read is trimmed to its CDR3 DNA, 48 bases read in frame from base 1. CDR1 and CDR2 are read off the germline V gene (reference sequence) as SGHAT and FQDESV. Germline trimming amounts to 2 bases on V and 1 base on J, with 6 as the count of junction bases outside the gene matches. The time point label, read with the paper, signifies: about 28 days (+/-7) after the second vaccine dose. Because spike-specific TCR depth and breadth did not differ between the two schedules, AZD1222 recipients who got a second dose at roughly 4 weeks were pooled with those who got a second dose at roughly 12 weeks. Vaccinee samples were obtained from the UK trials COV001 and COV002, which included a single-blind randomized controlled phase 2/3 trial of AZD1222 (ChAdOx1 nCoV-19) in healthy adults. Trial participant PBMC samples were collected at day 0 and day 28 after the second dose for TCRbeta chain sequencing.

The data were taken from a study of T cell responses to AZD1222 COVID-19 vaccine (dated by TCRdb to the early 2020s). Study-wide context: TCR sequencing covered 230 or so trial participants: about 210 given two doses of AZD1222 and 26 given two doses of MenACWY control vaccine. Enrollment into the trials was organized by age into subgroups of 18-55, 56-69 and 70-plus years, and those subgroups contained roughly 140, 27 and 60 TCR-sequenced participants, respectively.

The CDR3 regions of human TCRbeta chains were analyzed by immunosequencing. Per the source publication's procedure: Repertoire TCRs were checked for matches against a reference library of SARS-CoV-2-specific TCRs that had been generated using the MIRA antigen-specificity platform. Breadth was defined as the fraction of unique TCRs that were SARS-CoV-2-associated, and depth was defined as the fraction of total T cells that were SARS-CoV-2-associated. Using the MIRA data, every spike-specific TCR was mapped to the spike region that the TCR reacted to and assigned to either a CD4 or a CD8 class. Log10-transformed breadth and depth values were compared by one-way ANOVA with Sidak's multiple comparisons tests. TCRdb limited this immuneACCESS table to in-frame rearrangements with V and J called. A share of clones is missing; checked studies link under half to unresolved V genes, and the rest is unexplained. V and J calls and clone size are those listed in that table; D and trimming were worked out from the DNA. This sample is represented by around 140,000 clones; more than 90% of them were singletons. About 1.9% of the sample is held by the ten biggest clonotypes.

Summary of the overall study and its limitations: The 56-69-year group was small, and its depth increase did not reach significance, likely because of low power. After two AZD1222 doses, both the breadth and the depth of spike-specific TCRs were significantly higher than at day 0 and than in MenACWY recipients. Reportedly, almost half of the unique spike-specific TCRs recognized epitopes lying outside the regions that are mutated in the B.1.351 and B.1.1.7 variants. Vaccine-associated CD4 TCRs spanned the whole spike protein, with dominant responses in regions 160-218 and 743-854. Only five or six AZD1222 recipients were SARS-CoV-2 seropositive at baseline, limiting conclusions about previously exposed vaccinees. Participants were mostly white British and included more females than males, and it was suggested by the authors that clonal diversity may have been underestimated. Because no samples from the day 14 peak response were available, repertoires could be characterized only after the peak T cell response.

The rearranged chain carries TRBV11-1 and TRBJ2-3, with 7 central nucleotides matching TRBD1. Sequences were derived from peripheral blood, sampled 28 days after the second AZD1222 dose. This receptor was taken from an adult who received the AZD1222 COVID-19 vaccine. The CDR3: CASSLTGTAGTDTQYF. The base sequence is TGTGCCAGCAGCTTAACGGGGACAGCCGGCACAGATACGCAGTATTTT.